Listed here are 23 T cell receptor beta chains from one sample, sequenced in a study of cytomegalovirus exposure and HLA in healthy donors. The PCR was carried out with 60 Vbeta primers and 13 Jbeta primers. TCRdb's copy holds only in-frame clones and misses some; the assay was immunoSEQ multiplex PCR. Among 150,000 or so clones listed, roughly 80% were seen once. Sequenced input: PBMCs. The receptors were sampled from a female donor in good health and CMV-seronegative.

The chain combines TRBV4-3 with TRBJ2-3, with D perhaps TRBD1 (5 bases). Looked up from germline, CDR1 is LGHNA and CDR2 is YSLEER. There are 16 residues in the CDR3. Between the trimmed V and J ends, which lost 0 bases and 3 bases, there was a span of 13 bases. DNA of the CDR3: TGCGCCAGCAGCCAAGATCCCAGGGTGCGGACAGATACGCAGTATTTT. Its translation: CASSQDPRVRTDTQYF.

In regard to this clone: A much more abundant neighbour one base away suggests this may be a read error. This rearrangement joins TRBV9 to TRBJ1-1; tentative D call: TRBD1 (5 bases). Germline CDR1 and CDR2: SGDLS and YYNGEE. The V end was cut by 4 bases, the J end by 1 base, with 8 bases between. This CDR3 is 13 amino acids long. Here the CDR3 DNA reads TGTGCCAGCAGCACTGACAGGAACACTGAAGCTTTCTTT. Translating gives CASSTDRNTEAFF.

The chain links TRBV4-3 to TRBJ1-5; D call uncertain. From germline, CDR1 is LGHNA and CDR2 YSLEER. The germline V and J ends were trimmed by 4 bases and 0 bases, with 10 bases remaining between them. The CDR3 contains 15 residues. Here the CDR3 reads CASSPRLGSNQPQHF. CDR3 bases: TGCGCCAGCAGCCCGCGGCTGGGTAGCAATCAGCCCCAGCATTTT.

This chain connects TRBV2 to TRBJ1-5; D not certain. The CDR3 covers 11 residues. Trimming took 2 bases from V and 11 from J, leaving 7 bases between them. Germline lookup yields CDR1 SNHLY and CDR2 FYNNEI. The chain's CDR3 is CASSESGAQHF. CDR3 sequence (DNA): TGTGCCAGCAGTGAATCCGGGGCCCAGCATTTT.

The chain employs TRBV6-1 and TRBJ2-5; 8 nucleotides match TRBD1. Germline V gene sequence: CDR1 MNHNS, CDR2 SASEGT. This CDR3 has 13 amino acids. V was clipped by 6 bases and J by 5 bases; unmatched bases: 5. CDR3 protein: CASSGQGAETQYF. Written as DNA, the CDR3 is TGTGCCAGCAGCGGACAGGGAGCGGAGACCCAGTACTTC.

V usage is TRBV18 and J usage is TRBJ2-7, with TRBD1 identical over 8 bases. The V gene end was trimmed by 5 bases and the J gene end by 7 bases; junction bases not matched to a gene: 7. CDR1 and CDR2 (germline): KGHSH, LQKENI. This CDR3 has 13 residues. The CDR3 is CASSAQGAREQYF. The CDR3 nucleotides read TGTGCCAGCTCAGCCCAGGGGGCGCGGGAGCAGTACTTC.

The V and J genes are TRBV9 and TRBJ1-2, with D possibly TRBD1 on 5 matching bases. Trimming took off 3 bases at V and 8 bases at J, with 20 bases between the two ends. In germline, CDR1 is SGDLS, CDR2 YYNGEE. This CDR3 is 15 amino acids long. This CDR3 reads CASSAGLGGLGGYTF. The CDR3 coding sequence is TGTGCCAGCAGCGCCGGCCTCGGGGGTCTCGGCGGCTACACCTTC.

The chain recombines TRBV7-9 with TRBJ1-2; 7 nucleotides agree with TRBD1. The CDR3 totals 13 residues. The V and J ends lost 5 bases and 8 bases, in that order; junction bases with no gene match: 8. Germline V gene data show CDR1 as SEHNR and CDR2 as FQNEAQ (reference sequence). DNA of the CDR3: TGTGCCAGCAGCGATGGACAGGCTTGGGGCTACACCTTC. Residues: CASSDGQAWGYTF. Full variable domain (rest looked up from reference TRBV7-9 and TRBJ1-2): DTGVSQNPRHKITKRGQNVTFRCDPISEHNRLYWYRQTLGQGPEFLTYFQNEAQLEKSRLLSDRFSAERPKGSFSTLEIQRTEQGDSAMYLCASSDGQAWGYTFGSGTRLTVV.

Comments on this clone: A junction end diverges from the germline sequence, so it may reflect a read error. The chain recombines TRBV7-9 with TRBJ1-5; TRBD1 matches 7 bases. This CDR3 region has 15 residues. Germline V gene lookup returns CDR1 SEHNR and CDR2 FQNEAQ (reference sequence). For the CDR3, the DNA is TGTTCCAGCAGCTTAGCGGGCAGGGGGAATCAGCCCCAGCATTTT. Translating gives CSSSLAGRGNQPQHF. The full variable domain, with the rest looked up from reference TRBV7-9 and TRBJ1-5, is DTGVSQNPRHKITKRGQNVTFRCDPISEHNRLYWYRQTLGQGPEFLTYFQNEAQLEKSRLLSDRFSAERPKGSFSTLEIQRTEQGDSAMYLCSSSLAGRGNQPQHFGDGTRLSIL.

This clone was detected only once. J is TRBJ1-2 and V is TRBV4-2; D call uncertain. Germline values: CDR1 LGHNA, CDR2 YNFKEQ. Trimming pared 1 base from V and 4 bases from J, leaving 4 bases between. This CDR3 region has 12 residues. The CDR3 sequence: CASSQGLYGYTF. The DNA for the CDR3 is TGTGCCAGCAGCCAAGGACTCTATGGCTACACCTTC.

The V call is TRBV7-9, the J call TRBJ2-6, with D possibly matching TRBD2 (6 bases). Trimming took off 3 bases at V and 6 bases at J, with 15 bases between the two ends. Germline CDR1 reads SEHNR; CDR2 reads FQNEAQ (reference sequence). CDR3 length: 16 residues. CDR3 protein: CASSFPTGLAANVLTF. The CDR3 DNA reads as TGTGCCAGCAGCTTTCCGACGGGACTGGCGGCCAACGTCCTGACTTTC.

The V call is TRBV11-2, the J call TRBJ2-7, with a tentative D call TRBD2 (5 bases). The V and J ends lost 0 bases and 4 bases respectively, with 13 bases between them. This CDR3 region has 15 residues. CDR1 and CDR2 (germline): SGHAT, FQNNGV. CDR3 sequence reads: CASSLDQRLLYEQYF. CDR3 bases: TGTGCCAGCAGCTTAGACCAGCGGCTTCTATACGAGCAGTACTTC.

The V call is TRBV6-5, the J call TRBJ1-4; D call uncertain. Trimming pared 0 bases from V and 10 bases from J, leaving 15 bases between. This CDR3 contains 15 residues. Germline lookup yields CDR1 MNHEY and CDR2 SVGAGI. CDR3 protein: CASSYSVVAAGKLFF. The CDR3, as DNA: TGTGCCAGCAGTTACTCGGTAGTGGCGGCGGGAAAACTGTTTTTT.

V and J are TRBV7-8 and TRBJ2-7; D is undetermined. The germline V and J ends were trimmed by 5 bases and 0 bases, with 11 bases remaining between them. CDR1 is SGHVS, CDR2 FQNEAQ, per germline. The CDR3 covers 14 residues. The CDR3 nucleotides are TGTGCCAGCAGCCTCCTTGACACCTCCTACGAGCAGTACTTC. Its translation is CASSLLDTSYEQYF. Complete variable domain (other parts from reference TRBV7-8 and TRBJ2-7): GAGVSQSPRYKVAKRGQDVALRCDPISGHVSLFWYQQALGQGPEFLTYFQNEAQLDKSGLPSDRFFAERPEGSVSTLKIQRTQQEDSAVYLCASSLLDTSYEQYFGPGTRLTVT.

The DNA of the CDR3 is TGTGCCAGCTCCCAAATTAGCGGGAGGTCTTCAGATACGCAGTATTTT. Translating gives CASSQISGRSSDTQYF. J is TRBJ2-3 and V is TRBV18; 10 nucleotides align to TRBD2. V dropped 6 bases and J dropped 4; count of bases not matched to a gene: 10. This CDR3 has 16 residues. CDR1 KGHSH and CDR2 LQKENI come from the germline V gene.

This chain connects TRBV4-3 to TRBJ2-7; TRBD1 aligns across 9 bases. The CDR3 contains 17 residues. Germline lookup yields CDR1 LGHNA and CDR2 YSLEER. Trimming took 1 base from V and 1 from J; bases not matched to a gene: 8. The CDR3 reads CASSQGPGTGTSYEQYF. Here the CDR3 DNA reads TGCGCCAGCAGCCAAGGTCCCGGGACAGGGACTTCCTACGAGCAGTACTTC.

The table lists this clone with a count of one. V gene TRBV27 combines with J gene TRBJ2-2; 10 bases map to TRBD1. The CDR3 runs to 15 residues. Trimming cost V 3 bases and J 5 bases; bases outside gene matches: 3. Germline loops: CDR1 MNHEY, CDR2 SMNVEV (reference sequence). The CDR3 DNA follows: TGTGCCAGCAGTTTCGGGACAGGGGTAACCGGGGAGCTGTTTTTT. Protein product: CASSFGTGVTGELFF.

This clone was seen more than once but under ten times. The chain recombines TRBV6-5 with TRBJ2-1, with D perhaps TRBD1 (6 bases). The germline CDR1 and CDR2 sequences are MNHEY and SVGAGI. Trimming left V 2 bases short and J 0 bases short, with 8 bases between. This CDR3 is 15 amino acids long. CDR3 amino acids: CASSYRGYSYNEQFF. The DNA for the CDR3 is TGTGCCAGCAGTTACAGGGGGTACTCCTACAATGAGCAGTTCTTC.

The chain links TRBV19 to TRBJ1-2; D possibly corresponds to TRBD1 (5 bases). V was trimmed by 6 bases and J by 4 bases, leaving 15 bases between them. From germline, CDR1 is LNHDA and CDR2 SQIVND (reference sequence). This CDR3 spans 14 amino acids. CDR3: CASSAGIKTYGYTF. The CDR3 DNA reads TGTGCCAGTAGCGCAGGGATCAAGACCTATGGCTACACCTTC.

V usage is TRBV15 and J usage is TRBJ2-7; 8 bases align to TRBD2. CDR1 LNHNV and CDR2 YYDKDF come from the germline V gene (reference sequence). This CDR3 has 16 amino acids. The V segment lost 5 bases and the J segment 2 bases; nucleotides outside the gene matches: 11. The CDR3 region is CATSPNAPAGAYEQYF. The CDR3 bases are TGTGCCACCAGCCCTAATGCGCCAGCGGGAGCCTACGAGCAGTACTTC.

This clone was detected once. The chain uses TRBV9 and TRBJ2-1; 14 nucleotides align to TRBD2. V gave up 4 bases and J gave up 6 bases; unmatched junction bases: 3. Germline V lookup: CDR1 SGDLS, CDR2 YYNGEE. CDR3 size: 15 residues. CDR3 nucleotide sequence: TGTGCCAGCAGCCATGGGACTAGCGGGAGCAATGAGCAGTTCTTC. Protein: CASSHGTSGSNEQFF. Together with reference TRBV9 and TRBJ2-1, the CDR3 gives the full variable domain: DSGVTQTPKHLITATGQRVTLRCSPRSGDLSVYWYQQSLDQGLQFLIQYYNGEERAKGNILERFSAQQFPDLHSELNLSSLELGDSALYFCASSHGTSGSNEQFFGPGTRLTVL.

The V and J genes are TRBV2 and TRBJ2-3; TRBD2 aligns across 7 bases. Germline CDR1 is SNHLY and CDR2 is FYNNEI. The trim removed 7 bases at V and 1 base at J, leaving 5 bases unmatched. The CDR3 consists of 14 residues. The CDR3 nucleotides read TGTGCCAGCATGGCGGGGGAAGGCACAGATACGCAGTATTTT. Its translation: CASMAGEGTDTQYF.

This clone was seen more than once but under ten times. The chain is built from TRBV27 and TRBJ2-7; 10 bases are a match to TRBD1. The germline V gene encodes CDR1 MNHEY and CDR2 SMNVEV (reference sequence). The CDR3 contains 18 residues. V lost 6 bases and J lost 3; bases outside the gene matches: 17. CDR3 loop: CASSTPGTGELLGYEQYF. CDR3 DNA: TGTGCCAGCAGCACGCCCGGGACAGGGGAGCTCCTAGGCTACGAGCAGTACTTC.